This entry lists 27 T cell receptor beta chains sequenced from one sample in a study of T cells in Graves' hyperthyroidism and ophthalmopathy. Template material for amplifying TCR beta CDR3 regions consisted of RNA transcripts. An initial round of RT-PCR targeting the TCR CDR3 relied on the HTBI primer set. A single record per CDR3 protein comes from TCRdb applying MiXCR to the multiplex PCR reads. Among around 700,000 distinct CDR3 sequences listed, around a sixth were seen once. The specimen sequenced was blood. Receptors were obtained from a woman between 45 and 65 years old with Graves' hyperthyroidism that later progressed to Graves' ophthalmopathy.

This clonotype was seen more than once but under ten times. The chain recombines TRBV20-1 with TRBJ2-5, with D possibly matching TRBD2 (5 bases). V was clipped by 3 bases and J by 5 bases, with 13 bases between them. The germline V gene has CDR1 DFQATT and CDR2 SNEGSKA (reference sequence). There are 13 residues in the CDR3. The CDR3 DNA reads as TGCAGTGCTAGCGTTTGGAAGCGGGAGACCCAGTACTTC. Translating gives CSASVWKRETQYF.

J is TRBJ2-5 and V is TRBV12-3 or TRBV12-4, with TRBD1 matching over 9 bases. Losses at the gene ends were 5 bases for V and 5 bases for J; bases not matched to a gene: 15. CDR3 length: 17 amino acids. The DNA of the CDR3 is TGTGCCAGCAGTCAAACCAACACAGGGGGCGCGATGGAGACCCAGTACTTC. This sequence encodes CASSQTNTGGAMETQYF.

This clonotype was observed a handful of times. The V call is TRBV27, the J call TRBJ2-3; 8 bases agree with TRBD1. V trimming: 5 bases; J trimming: 1 base; junction bases outside the gene matches: 11. The CDR3 contains 17 residues. In germline, CDR1 is MNHEY, CDR2 SMNVEV (reference sequence). CDR3 in DNA: TGTGCCAGCAGTATCGGACAGGGAAAACGGGGCACAGATACGCAGTATTTT. Amino acid sequence: CASSIGQGKRGTDTQYF.

This clonotype showed up just a few times. This rearrangement joins TRBV11-2 to TRBJ1-2; D perhaps matches TRBD1 (5 bases). V lost 5 bases, J lost 7 bases, and 14 bases lay in between. This CDR3 spans 13 amino acids. Germline V gene lookup returns CDR1 SGHAT and CDR2 FQNNGV. Here the CDR3 DNA reads TGTGCCAGCAGCCCCGGGGGGTTAGTTGGCTACACCTTC. This codes for CASSPGGLVGYTF.

This clonotype was counted only a few times. For the CDR3, the DNA is TGCGCCAGCAGCTACCTCACGACTAGCGGGGGGGCAGATACGCAGTATTTT. It translates to CASSYLTTSGGADTQYF. The chain is built from TRBV5-1 and TRBJ2-3, with 14 bases identical to TRBD2. This CDR3 contains 17 residues. Trimming took 3 bases from V and 4 from J; bases not matched to a gene: 7. The germline V gene encodes CDR1 SGHRS and CDR2 YFSETQ.

This clonotype was picked up a small number of times. The rearrangement links TRBV5-1 to TRBJ1-1; a weak D match, TRBD1 (5 bases). Trimming took off 2 bases at V and 3 bases at J, with 14 bases between the two ends. CDR1 and CDR2 from the germline V gene are SGHRS and YFSETQ. The CDR3 is made up of 15 amino acids. The CDR3 loop is CASSLRDPGDTEAFF. For the CDR3, the DNA is TGCGCCAGCAGCTTACGGGACCCGGGGGACACTGAAGCTTTCTTT.

Ten or more counts support this clonotype. The chain couples TRBV3-1 to TRBJ2-3; D perhaps matches TRBD2 (6 bases). The CDR3 is 15 amino acids. Trimming took off 4 bases at V and 1 base at J, with 12 bases between the two ends. From germline, CDR1 is LGHDT and CDR2 YNNKEL (reference sequence). CDR3 bases: TGTGCCAGCAGCCTGAAGCGGGTCGGCACAGATACGCAGTATTTT. It translates to CASSLKRVGTDTQYF.

The gene calls are TRBV12-3 or TRBV12-4 and TRBJ1-3; 7 bases align to TRBD1. V shed 8 bases, J shed 5 bases, and the junction held 15 bases outside the gene matches. CDR3 length equals 16 residues. The DNA of the CDR3 is TGTGCCAGCTTAGAAGGGGGCGCGTTTTCAAGAAACACCATATATTTT. The encoded protein is CASLEGGAFSRNTIYF.

Ten or more counts support this clonotype. The rearrangement uses TRBV20-1 and TRBJ2-3; TRBD2 matches 12 bases. CDR1 is DFQATT and CDR2 is SNEGSKA in the germline V gene (reference sequence). The CDR3 spans 17 residues. J lost 5 bases, V lost 1 base, and 10 bases had no gene match. Here the CDR3 reads CSARGLAGATRLDTQYF. CDR3 in DNA: TGCAGTGCTAGAGGACTAGCGGGGGCGACTCGGTTAGATACGCAGTATTTT.

CDR3 nucleotide sequence: TGTGCCAGCAGTCTCCCGGGACAGACAAACAATCAGCCCCAGCATTTT. It translates to CASSLPGQTNNQPQHF. This sequence joins TRBV12-3 or TRBV12-4 and TRBJ1-5; 7 nucleotides line up with TRBD1. Losses at the gene ends were 5 bases for V and 3 bases for J; bases not matched to a gene: 10. CDR3 size: 16 residues.

This clonotype was counted many times. Written as DNA, the CDR3 is TGCAGTGCCGGGGACGGAGATTATGGCTACACCTTC. Amino acid sequence: CSAGDGDYGYTF. The V and J genes are TRBV20-1 and TRBJ1-2; D possibly corresponds to TRBD1 (5 bases). Looked up from germline, CDR1 is DFQATT and CDR2 is SNEGSKA (reference sequence). Deletions cut 6 bases from V and 5 bases from J, with 13 bases between. This CDR3 has 12 residues.

The chain is built from TRBV20-1 and TRBJ2-7; TRBD2 matches at 10 bases. V gave up 3 bases and J gave up 2 bases; unmatched junction bases: 7. CDR1 is DFQATT, CDR2 SNEGSKA, per germline (reference sequence). This CDR3 has 15 amino acids. CDR3 DNA: TGCAGTGCTAGCGACCTAGCGGGGGTTCCCTACGAGCAGTACTTC. Translation: CSASDLAGVPYEQYF.

This clonotype was counted between two and nine times. The genes are TRBV10-2 and TRBJ2-7; 7 bases align to TRBD2. The germline V gene has CDR1 WSHSY and CDR2 SAAADI. J lost 5 bases, V lost 3 bases, and 7 bases had no gene match. The CDR3 runs to 14 residues. CDR3 DNA: TGCGCCAGCAGTGAAGAGCGGGGTGCCCACGAGCAGTACTTC. Its translation is CASSEERGAHEQYF.

This clonotype showed up many times. The chain joins TRBV11-2 to TRBJ2-1; D is undetermined. The CDR3 contains 14 residues. Germline assignment: CDR1 SGHAT and CDR2 FQNNGV. V was trimmed by 1 base and J by 2 bases, leaving 6 bases between them. In DNA, the CDR3 is TGTGCCAGCAGCTTAGTTGGTCCCTACAATGAGCAGTTCTTC. Translation gives CASSLVGPYNEQFF. The full variable domain, completed using reference TRBV11-2 and TRBJ2-1, is EAGVAQSPRYKIIEKRQSVAFWCNPISGHATLYWYQQILGQGPKLLIQFQNNGVVDDSQLPKDRFSAERLKGVDSTLKIQPAKLEDSAVYLCASSLVGPYNEQFFGPGTRLTVL.

The chain joins TRBV6-2 or TRBV6-3 to TRBJ2-2; D unresolved. V was clipped by 10 bases and J by 6 bases, with 18 bases between them. Germline values: CDR1 MNHEY, CDR2 SVGEGT. The CDR3 loop spans 14 amino acids. CDR3 nucleotides: TGTGCCACCCAGAAACCCGCCGAACCCGGGGAGCTGTTTTTT. It yields the protein CATQKPAEPGELFF.

At least ten counts were recorded for this clonotype. The chain recombines TRBV27 with TRBJ2-3; D call uncertain. Germline assignment: CDR1 MNHEY and CDR2 SMNVEV (reference sequence). V was trimmed by 5 bases and J by 6 bases, leaving 15 bases between them. The CDR3 extends over 14 amino acids. For the CDR3, the DNA is TGTGCCAGCAGTACCATAGGGCCCGGTGATACGCAGTATTTT. Encoded protein: CASSTIGPGDTQYF.

This clonotype was seen only a few times. The rearrangement joins TRBV9 to TRBJ2-2; TRBD1 matches 11 bases. V lost 4 bases, J lost 6 bases, and 8 bases stayed unmatched. The CDR3 runs 16 residues. Germline V CDR1 and CDR2: SGDLS, YYNGEE. DNA for the CDR3: TGTGCCAGCAGCCCCGGGACAGGGGGGGTCGCCGGGGAGCTGTTTTTT. It translates to CASSPGTGGVAGELFF.

This clonotype occurred a few times. The CDR3 here is CASSPSVGDNEQFF. The CDR3 nucleotides are TGTGCCAGCAGCCCCTCGGTAGGGGACAATGAGCAGTTCTTC. J is TRBJ2-1 and V is TRBV6-1; a weak D match, TRBD1 (5 bases). This CDR3 region has 14 residues. V was cut by 6 bases and J by 5 bases, with 14 bases left in between. The germline V gene encodes CDR1 MNHNS and CDR2 SASEGT.

This clonotype has more than one count but fewer than ten. V is TRBV7-9 and J is TRBJ2-5, with D maybe TRBD1 (6 bases). This CDR3 comprises 14 residues. V dropped 5 bases and J dropped 3 bases, with 13 bases sitting between them. Germline assignment: CDR1 SEHNR and CDR2 FQNEAQ (reference sequence). The chain's CDR3 is CASSQGQLEETQYF. CDR3 nucleotides: TGTGCCAGCAGCCAGGGACAACTGGAAGAGACCCAGTACTTC.

The chain carries TRBV27 and TRBJ2-5, with 14 bases that match TRBD2. This CDR3 is 17 amino acids long. V shed 10 bases and J 5 bases; nucleotides not matched to a gene: 15. CDR1 MNHEY and CDR2 SMNVEV come from the germline V gene (reference sequence). The CDR3 sequence is CATKTSGGAFSWETQYF. Here the CDR3 DNA reads TGTGCCACCAAGACTAGCGGGGGGGCTTTTTCTTGGGAGACCCAGTACTTC.

In its sample, this clonotype was seen many times. This chain connects TRBV20-1 to TRBJ2-7; 9 positions match TRBD2. The germline V gene has CDR1 DFQATT and CDR2 SNEGSKA (reference sequence). With 6 bases clipped from V and 1 base from J, the junction kept 7 bases outside the gene matches. The CDR3 consists of 14 residues. CDR3 in amino acids: CSADLAGRSYEQYF. CDR3 coding DNA: TGCAGTGCCGATCTAGCGGGGCGATCCTACGAGCAGTACTTC.

The chain is built from TRBV5-1 and TRBJ2-7; D gene ambiguous. Between the trimmed V and J ends, which lost 3 bases and 6 bases, there was a span of 13 bases. CDR3 length: 13 amino acids. CDR1 is SGHRS and CDR2 is YFSETQ in the germline V gene. This CDR3 reads CASSSPDIGEQYF. The CDR3 region has the DNA TGCGCCAGCAGCTCACCCGACATCGGCGAGCAGTACTTC.

This sequence joins TRBV7-2 and TRBJ1-5, with TRBD1 identical over 8 bases. The V gene end was trimmed by 5 bases and the J gene end by 5 bases; junction bases not matched to a gene: 5. The germline gives CDR1 SGHTA, CDR2 FQGNSA. The CDR3 contains 14 residues. CDR3 DNA sequence: TGTGCCAGCAGCCAACAGGGGGGGTATCAGCCCCAGCATTTT. Encoded protein: CASSQQGGYQPQHF.

At least ten counts were recorded for this clonotype. The rearrangement uses TRBV20-1 and TRBJ2-3; 9 bases line up with TRBD2. Germline V gives CDR1 DFQATT, CDR2 SNEGSKA (reference sequence). V gave up 0 bases and J gave up 0 bases; unmatched junction bases: 4. CDR3 length equals 16 residues. The CDR3 here is CSARDLAGYSTDTQYF. In nucleotides, the CDR3 is TGCAGTGCTAGAGACCTAGCGGGGTATAGCACAGATACGCAGTATTTT.

The sample holds a few counts of this clonotype. This chain connects TRBV3-1 to TRBJ2-5, with TRBD1 matching over 8 bases. The J segment lost 2 bases and the V segment lost 1 base, leaving 6 bases of the junction unmatched. The CDR3 has 16 amino acids. The germline V gene encodes CDR1 LGHDT and CDR2 YNNKEL (reference sequence). CDR3 region: CASSQARTGSQETQYF. The CDR3 DNA reads as TGTGCCAGCAGCCAAGCCCGGACAGGGAGTCAAGAGACCCAGTACTTC.

This clonotype was picked up many times. The gene calls are TRBV20-1 and TRBJ1-5, with D perhaps TRBD1 (5 bases). This CDR3 spans 16 amino acids. Germline assignment: CDR1 DFQATT and CDR2 SNEGSKA (reference sequence). V dropped 0 bases and J dropped 5 bases, with 17 bases sitting between them. CDR3 nucleotides: TGCAGTGCTAGAGATCCCCAGACCAGGGCGGATCAGCCCCAGCATTTT. It encodes CSARDPQTRADQPQHF.

V usage is TRBV7-3 and J usage is TRBJ2-2, with D uncertain. Germline CDR1 and CDR2: SGHTA and FQGTGA. The V and J ends lost 2 bases and 5 bases respectively, with 9 bases between them. The CDR3 loop spans 14 amino acids. The CDR3 protein is CASSLSSVTGELFF. The CDR3 DNA sequence: TGTGCCAGCAGCTTATCTTCAGTAACCGGGGAGCTGTTTTTT.